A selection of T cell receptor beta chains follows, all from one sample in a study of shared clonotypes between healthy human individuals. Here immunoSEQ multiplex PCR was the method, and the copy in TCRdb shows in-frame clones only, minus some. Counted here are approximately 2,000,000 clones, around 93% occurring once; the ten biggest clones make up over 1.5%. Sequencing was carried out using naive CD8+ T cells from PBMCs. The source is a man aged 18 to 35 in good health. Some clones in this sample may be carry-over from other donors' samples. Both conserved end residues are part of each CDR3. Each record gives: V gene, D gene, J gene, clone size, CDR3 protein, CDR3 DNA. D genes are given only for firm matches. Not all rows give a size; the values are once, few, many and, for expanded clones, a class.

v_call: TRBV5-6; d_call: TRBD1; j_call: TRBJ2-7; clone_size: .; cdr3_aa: CASSTGTGPYEQYF; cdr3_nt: TGTGCCAGCAGCACCGGGACAGGACCCTACGAGCAGTACTTC
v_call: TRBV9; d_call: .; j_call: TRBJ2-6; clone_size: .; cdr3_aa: CASSVVSGYVLTF; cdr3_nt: TGTGCCAGCAGCGTAGTTTCGGGTTACGTCCTGACTTTC
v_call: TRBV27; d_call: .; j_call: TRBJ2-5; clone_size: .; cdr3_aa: CASSPGGQTQYF; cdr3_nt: TGTGCCAGCAGCCCCGGGGGCCAGACCCAGTACTTC
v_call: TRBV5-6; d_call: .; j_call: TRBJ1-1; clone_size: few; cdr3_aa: CASSLGEGDKDTEAFF; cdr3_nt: TGTGCCAGCAGCTTGGGAGAAGGGGATAAGGACACTGAAGCTTTCTTT
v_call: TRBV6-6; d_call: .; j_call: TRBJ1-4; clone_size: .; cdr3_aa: CASSYVGLANEKLFF; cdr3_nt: TGTGCCAGCAGTTACGTCGGGTTGGCTAATGAAAAACTGTTTTTT
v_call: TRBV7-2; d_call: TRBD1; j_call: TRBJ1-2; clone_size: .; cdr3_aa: CASSLDRRSGYGYTF; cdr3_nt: TGTGCCAGCAGCTTGGACAGGAGGTCCGGATATGGCTACACCTTC
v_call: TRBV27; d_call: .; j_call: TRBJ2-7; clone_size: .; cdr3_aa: CASSQSPGSSYEQYF; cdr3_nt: TGTGCCAGCAGTCAATCTCCCGGGAGTTCCTACGAGCAGTACTTC
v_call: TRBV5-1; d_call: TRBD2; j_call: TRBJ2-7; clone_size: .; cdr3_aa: CASSLAPSGRDVYYEQYF; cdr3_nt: TGCGCCAGCAGCTTGGCCCCTAGCGGGAGGGACGTCTACTACGAGCAGTACTTC
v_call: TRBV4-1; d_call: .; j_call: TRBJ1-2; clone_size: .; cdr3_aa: CASRGGTNYGYTF; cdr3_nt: TGCGCCAGCCGCGGGGGGACCAACTATGGCTACACCTTC
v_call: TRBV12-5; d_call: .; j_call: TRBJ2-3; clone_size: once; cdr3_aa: CASGFQDSTDTQYF; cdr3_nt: TGTGCTAGTGGTTTCCAAGATAGCACAGATACGCAGTATTTT
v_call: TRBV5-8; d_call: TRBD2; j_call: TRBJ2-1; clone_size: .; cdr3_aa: CASSEGLAQYNEQFF; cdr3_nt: TGTGCCAGCAGCGAAGGACTAGCGCAGTACAATGAGCAGTTCTTC
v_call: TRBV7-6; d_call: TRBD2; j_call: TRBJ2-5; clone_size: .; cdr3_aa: CASSSPVQREQETQYF; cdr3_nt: TGTGCCAGCAGCTCCCCCGTCCAGCGGGAACAAGAGACCCAGTACTTC
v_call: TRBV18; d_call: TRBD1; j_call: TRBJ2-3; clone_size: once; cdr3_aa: CASSAYRGLTDTQYF; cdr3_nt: TGTGCCAGCTCAGCCTACAGGGGTTTGACAGATACGCAGTATTTT
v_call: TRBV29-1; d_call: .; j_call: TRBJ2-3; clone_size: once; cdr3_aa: CSVRLPTDTQYF; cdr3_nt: TGCAGCGTTCGGCTGCCCACAGATACGCAGTATTTT
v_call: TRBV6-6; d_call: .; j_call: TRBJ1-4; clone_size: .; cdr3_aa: CASSSWKGANEKLFF; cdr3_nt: TGTGCCAGCAGTAGCTGGAAGGGTGCTAATGAAAAACTGTTTTTT
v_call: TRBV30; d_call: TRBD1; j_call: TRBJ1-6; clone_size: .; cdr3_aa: CAWSVRAGGSPLHF; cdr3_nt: TGTGCCTGGAGTGTACGGGCAGGGGGTTCACCCCTCCACTTT
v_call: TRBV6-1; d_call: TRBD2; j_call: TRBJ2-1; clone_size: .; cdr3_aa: CASSVWRGNNEQFF; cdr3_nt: TGTGCCAGCAGTGTGTGGCGGGGGAACAATGAGCAGTTCTTC
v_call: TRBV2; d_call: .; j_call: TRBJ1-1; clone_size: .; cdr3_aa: CARSLGRMNTEAFF; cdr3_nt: TGTGCCAGAAGCCTTGGCAGGATGAACACTGAAGCTTTCTTT
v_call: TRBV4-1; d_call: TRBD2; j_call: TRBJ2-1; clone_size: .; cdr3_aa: CASSQLLTSGTYNEQFF; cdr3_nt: TGCGCCAGCAGCCAACTGTTGACTAGCGGGACTTACAATGAGCAGTTCTTC
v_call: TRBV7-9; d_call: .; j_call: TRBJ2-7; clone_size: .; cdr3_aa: CASSIDSGTAPSYEQYF; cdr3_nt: TGTGCCAGCAGTATCGACTCAGGGACCGCCCCCTCCTACGAGCAGTACTTC
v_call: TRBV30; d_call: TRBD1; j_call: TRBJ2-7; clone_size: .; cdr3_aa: CAWDFSGTGYEQYF; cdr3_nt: TGTGCCTGGGACTTCTCCGGGACAGGATACGAGCAGTACTTC
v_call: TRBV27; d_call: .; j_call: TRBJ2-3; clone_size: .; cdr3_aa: CASSIGGNTDTQYF; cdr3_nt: TGTGCCAGCAGTATAGGGGGGAACACAGATACGCAGTATTTT
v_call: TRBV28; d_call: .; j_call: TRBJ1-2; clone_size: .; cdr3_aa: CASRGDIGYGYTF; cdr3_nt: TGTGCCAGCCGGGGGGACATAGGCTATGGCTACACCTTC
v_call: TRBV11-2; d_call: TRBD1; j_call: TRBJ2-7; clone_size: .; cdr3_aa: CASSPYPGQGLYEQYF; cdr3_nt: TGTGCCAGCAGCCCCTACCCGGGACAGGGACTCTACGAGCAGTACTTC
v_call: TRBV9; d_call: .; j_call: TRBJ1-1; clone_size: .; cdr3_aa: CASSVPTSGFRAMNTEAFF; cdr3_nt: TGTGCCAGCAGCGTCCCGACTTCAGGGTTTCGGGCCATGAACACTGAAGCTTTCTTT
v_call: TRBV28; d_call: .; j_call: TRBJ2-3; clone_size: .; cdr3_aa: CASSLLDGADTQYF; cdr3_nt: TGTGCCAGCAGTTTACTAGATGGGGCAGATACGCAGTATTTT
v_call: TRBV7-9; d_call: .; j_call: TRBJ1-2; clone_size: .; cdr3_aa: CASSFVGRGADGYTF; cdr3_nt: TGTGCCAGCAGCTTCGTCGGTAGGGGGGCAGATGGCTACACCTTC
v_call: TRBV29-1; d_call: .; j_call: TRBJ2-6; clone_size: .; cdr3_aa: CSVEGGTESSGANVLTF; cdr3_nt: TGCAGCGTTGAAGGTGGAACAGAAAGCTCTGGGGCCAACGTCCTGACTTTC
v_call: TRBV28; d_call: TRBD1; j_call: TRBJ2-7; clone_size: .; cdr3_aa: CASSFGQATYEQYF; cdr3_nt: TGTGCCAGCAGTTTTGGACAGGCGACCTACGAGCAGTACTTC